Each of the 15 T cell receptor beta chains below was sequenced from the same sample in a study of blood T cells in healthy people across ages. Then a second PCR, running about 7 to 11 cycles, was carried out with a sample-barcoded 5' primer and a J-beta primer mix. MiXCR, run by TCRdb on the 5' RACE reads, gives a single entry per CDR3 protein. Found here are about 750,000 distinct CDR3 sequences, about 55% of them singletons; the top ten hold about two fifths. The sample taken for sequencing was blood. Receptors were obtained from a man aged 80 or over in good health.

This clonotype was seen more than once but under ten times. This rearrangement joins TRBV4-2 to TRBJ1-1; 11 nucleotides agree with TRBD1. Germline CDR1 and CDR2: LGHNA and YNFKEQ. V gave up 3 bases and J gave up 4 bases; unmatched junction bases: 7. The CDR3 totals 16 residues. CDR3 coding DNA: TGTGCCAGCAGCCAGAGTGGGACAGGGGGAGCCACTGAAGCTTTCTTT. It translates to CASSQSGTGGATEAFF.

This clonotype has just a few counts. V and J are TRBV20-1 and TRBJ1-2; the D gene is possibly TRBD1 (5 bases). Trimming shortened V by 4 bases and J by 0 bases, and 18 bases separated the two germline ends. The CDR3 sequence is 16 residues long. CDR1 DFQATT and CDR2 SNEGSKA come from the germline V gene (reference sequence). CDR3 amino acids: CSATPGTGRTNYGYTF. CDR3 coding DNA: TGCAGTGCTACCCCTGGGACCGGAAGAACTAACTATGGCTACACCTTC.

This clonotype was observed a handful of times. The chain uses TRBV7-9 and TRBJ2-1; 7 bases match TRBD2. V lost 2 bases and J lost 10; bases outside the gene matches: 8. CDR3 length: 14 amino acids. Germline lookup yields CDR1 SEHNR and CDR2 FQNEAQ (reference sequence). In DNA form, the CDR3 reads TGTGCCAGCAGCTTAAAAAAGGCGGGAGTCGAGCAGTTCTTC. Its protein product is CASSLKKAGVEQFF.

CDR3 loop: CASSRQSGELFF. In nucleotides, the CDR3 is TGTGCCAGCAGTCGACAGTCCGGGGAGCTGTTTTTT. V and J are TRBV27 and TRBJ2-2; a weak D match, TRBD1 (5 bases). CDR1 and CDR2 from the germline V gene are MNHEY and SMNVEV (reference sequence). The CDR3 is 12 amino acids. Trimming removed 5 bases at V and 6 bases at J, with 7 bases between.

The chain has TRBV7-9 and TRBJ1-1, with a weak D call TRBD1 (6 bases). CDR1 and CDR2 from the germline V gene are SEHNR and FQNEAQ (reference sequence). The CDR3 covers 14 residues. Trimming left V 5 bases short and J 7 bases short, with 17 bases between. The CDR3 DNA follows: TGTGCCAGCAGCCCCGGGACCACACAGGGTGAAGCTTTCTTT. It yields the protein CASSPGTTQGEAFF. Together with reference TRBV7-9 and TRBJ1-1, the CDR3 gives the full variable domain: DTGVSQNPRHKITKRGQNVTFRCDPISEHNRLYWYRQTLGQGPEFLTYFQNEAQLEKSRLLSDRFSAERPKGSFSTLEIQRTEQGDSAMYLCASSPGTTQGEAFFGQGTRLTVV.

As regards this clonotype: One end of the junction fails to match germline, which may point to a read error. CDR3 bases: TGTGTCAGCAGCCGACCCCGAACTAGCGGGAGGTGGGTCCAAGAGACCCAGTACTTC. Its translation: CVSSRPRTSGRWVQETQYF. The V and J genes are TRBV7-2 and TRBJ2-5; 12 nucleotides align to TRBD2. CDR3 length: 19 amino acids. CDR1 and CDR2 (germline): SGHTA, FQGNSA.

Regarding this clonotype: A much larger clonotype is one base distant, so this may be a read error. The chain couples TRBV5-1 to TRBJ2-3; TRBD2 aligns across 13 bases. CDR3 size: 17 residues. From germline, CDR1 is SGHRS and CDR2 YFSETQ. DNA for the CDR3: TGCGCCAGCAGCTTGGAACTAGCGGGAGGGAAGACAGATACGCGGTATTTT. Translated, it gives CASSLELAGGKTDTRYF. Supplemented by reference TRBV5-1 and TRBJ2-3, the full variable domain reads KAGVTQTPRYLIKTRGQQVTLSCSPISGHRSVSWYQQTPGQGLQFLFEYFSETQRNKGNFPGRFSGRQFSNSRSEMNVSTLELGDSALYLCASSLELAGGKTDTRYFGPGTRLTVL.

This clonotype was seen more than once but under ten times. The chain employs TRBV20-1 and TRBJ2-7, with 12 nucleotides matching TRBD2. CDR1 DFQATT and CDR2 SNEGSKA come from the germline V gene (reference sequence). The J segment lost 0 bases and the V segment lost 3 bases, leaving 3 bases of the junction unmatched. The CDR3 is made up of 15 amino acids. The CDR3, as DNA: TGCAGTGCTAGGGAGACTAGCGGGAGCTCCTACGAGCAGTACTTC. This gives the protein CSARETSGSSYEQYF.

The chain couples TRBV6-6 to TRBJ2-3, with 7 bases identical to TRBD1. The CDR3 sequence is 14 residues long. CDR1 MNHNY and CDR2 SVGAGI come from the germline V gene (reference sequence). Trimming cost V 4 bases and J 3 bases; bases outside gene matches: 4. The CDR3 region has the DNA TGTGCCAGCAGTTCAGGGGGTATAACAGATACGCAGTATTTT. This encodes CASSSGGITDTQYF.

The rearrangement links TRBV5-1 to TRBJ2-7; tentative D call: TRBD2 (6 bases). The CDR3 is 12 residues long. V dropped 3 bases and J dropped 6 bases, with 10 bases sitting between them. Per the germline V gene, CDR1 is SGHRS and CDR2 is YFSETQ. The CDR3 protein is CASSWETSEQYF. In DNA form, the CDR3 reads TGCGCCAGCAGCTGGGAGACTAGCGAGCAGTACTTC.

J is TRBJ2-7 and V is TRBV15; D might be TRBD2 (6 bases). The CDR3 is 14 residues long. The V and J ends lost 1 base and 2 bases respectively, with 9 bases between them. In germline, CDR1 is LNHNV, CDR2 YYDKDF (reference sequence). The CDR3 DNA reads as TGTGCCACCAGCAGAGGCGGGGTCGCCTACGAGCAGTACTTC. Its protein product is CATSRGGVAYEQYF.

This rearrangement joins TRBV20-1 to TRBJ1-5, with D unclear. Trimming stripped 4 bases from V and 3 bases from J, with 19 bases between. From germline, CDR1 is DFQATT and CDR2 SNEGSKA (reference sequence). There are 16 residues in the CDR3. CDR3 sequence reads: CSAKIAGSAANQPQHF. CDR3 nucleotide sequence: TGCAGTGCTAAGATTGCAGGCTCCGCCGCCAATCAGCCCCAGCATTTT.

V usage is TRBV18 and J usage is TRBJ2-1; D gene unclear. V gave up 6 bases and J gave up 4 bases, with 19 bases separating them. Germline lookup yields CDR1 KGHSH and CDR2 LQKENI. The length of the CDR3 is 16 residues. The CDR3 loop reads CASSPSAKGGYNEQFF. The CDR3 DNA reads TGTGCCAGCTCGCCATCAGCGAAAGGTGGATACAATGAGCAGTTCTTC.

This chain joins TRBV5-1 and TRBJ1-5; possible D gene TRBD1, 6 bases. There are 16 residues in the CDR3. Trimming took off 4 bases at V and 5 bases at J, with 19 bases between the two ends. Per the germline V gene, CDR1 is SGHRS and CDR2 is YFSETQ. CDR3 DNA: TGCGCCAGCAGCCTGGAGGGGGGCAAAGGCGATCAGCCCCAGCATTTT. Its protein is CASSLEGGKGDQPQHF.

The genes are TRBV20-1 and TRBJ2-7, with D uncertain. Trimming took 5 bases from V and 3 from J, leaving 5 bases between them. The germline CDR1 and CDR2 sequences are DFQATT and SNEGSKA (reference sequence). The CDR3 covers 10 residues. The CDR3 DNA sequence: TGCAGTGCTGTAAGCTACGAGCAGTACTTC. Its protein is CSAVSYEQYF.